The 21 T cell receptor beta chains below all came from one sample that was sequenced in a study of Graves' ophthalmopathy and Graves' hyperthyroidism. Amplification of TCR beta CDR3 regions used RNA transcripts. HTBI-primed first-round RT-PCR preceded second-round multiplex PCR. TCRdb re-called the multiplex PCR reads with MiXCR, one entry per CDR3 protein. The profile covers about 740,000 distinct CDR3 sequences, with roughly 41% appearing a single time and roughly 46% taken by the ten largest. The sample was peripheral blood. The receptors stem from an adult man with Graves' ophthalmopathy.

This clonotype has just a few counts. As DNA, the CDR3 is TGTGCCAGTAACAATGGTAGGGATCAGCCCCAGCATTTT. This translates into CASNNGRDQPQHF. This rearrangement joins TRBV19 to TRBJ1-5; no firm D call. The CDR3 contains 13 residues. V was clipped by 7 bases and J by 5 bases, with 12 bases between them. Per the germline V gene, CDR1 is LNHDA and CDR2 is SQIVND (reference sequence).

This clonotype was detected many times. This rearrangement joins TRBV10-3 to TRBJ2-7, with TRBD1 matching 8 bases. This CDR3 is 14 amino acids long. From germline, CDR1 is ENHRY and CDR2 SYGVKD. The V and J ends lost 3 bases and 2 bases, in that order; junction bases with no gene match: 3. CDR3 amino acids: CAISDPGQAYEQYF. The CDR3, as DNA: TGTGCCATCAGTGATCCGGGACAGGCCTACGAGCAGTACTTC.

The sample holds a few counts of this clonotype. V is TRBV12-5 and J is TRBJ1-1; D call uncertain. The CDR3 covers 13 residues. The V gene's germline CDR1 is LGHNT and CDR2 FRNRAP. Trimming cost V 1 base and J 1 base, with 4 bases left between them. For the CDR3, the DNA is TGTGCTAGTGGTTTGGCAGAGAACACTGAAGCTTTCTTT. As protein: CASGLAENTEAFF. Supplemented by reference TRBV12-5 and TRBJ1-1, the full variable domain reads DARVTQTPRHKVTEMGQEVTMRCQPILGHNTVFWYRQTMMQGLELLAYFRNRAPLDDSGMPKDRFSAEMPDATLATLKIQPSEPRDSAVYFCASGLAENTEAFFGQGTRLTVV.

For this clonotype: This may be a read error, as it is one base from a much larger clone. The gene calls are TRBV2 and TRBJ1-1; D not certain. Germline CDR1 reads SNHLY; CDR2 reads FYNNEI. The CDR3 runs to 13 residues. This CDR3 reads CASSSEMNTDAFF. The CDR3 DNA reads TGTGCCAGCAGCTCCGAAATGAACACTGACGCTTTCTTT.

The CDR3 bases are TGTGCCAGCAGCTTGAACTCGGGACATCGGGGTTCACCCCTCCACTTT. The encoded protein is CASSLNSGHRGSPLHF. The rearrangement uses TRBV7-2 and TRBJ1-6; a weak D match, TRBD1 (6 bases). The CDR3 spans 16 residues. Trimming pared 3 bases from V and 9 bases from J, leaving 18 bases between. CDR1 is SGHTA, CDR2 FQGNSA, per germline.

The rearrangement joins TRBV18 to TRBJ1-2, with 11 positions matching TRBD1. Germline-derived CDR1 and CDR2 are KGHSH and LQKENI. The CDR3 runs 14 residues. With V trimmed by 6 bases and J by 2 bases, 2 bases remained unmatched. CDR3 loop: CASSWTGGNYGYTF. In DNA, the CDR3 is TGTGCCAGCTCGTGGACAGGGGGCAACTATGGCTACACCTTC.

The chain's CDR3 is CAGSSSSYNSPLHF. CDR3 nucleotides: TGTGCCGGTAGTAGTAGCTCCTATAATTCACCCCTCCACTTT. The chain couples TRBV25-1 to TRBJ1-6; D gene ambiguous. V gave up 11 bases and J gave up 0 bases, with 11 bases separating them. Germline CDR1 and CDR2: MGHDK and SYGVNS. CDR3 size: 14 residues. Using reference TRBV25-1 and TRBJ1-6 for the parts outside the CDR3, the full variable domain is EADIYQTPRYLVIGTGKKITLECSQTMGHDKMYWYQQDPGMELHLIHYSYGVNSTEKGDLSSESTVSRIRTEHFPLTLESARPSHTSQYLCAGSSSSYNSPLHFGNGTRLTVT.

This clonotype was found many times. This chain uses TRBV7-2 with TRBJ1-3; TRBD1 aligns across 8 bases. Germline CDR1 and CDR2: SGHTA and FQGNSA. V lost 5 bases, J lost 4 bases, and 7 bases stayed unmatched. CDR3 size: 15 residues. This CDR3 reads CASSEPTGAGNTIYF. CDR3 DNA sequence: TGTGCCAGCAGCGAGCCGACAGGGGCGGGAAACACCATATATTTT.

The V gene is TRBV7-8, the J gene TRBJ2-7, with TRBD2 matching 7 bases. From germline, CDR1 is SGHVS and CDR2 FQNEAQ. This CDR3 region has 14 residues. Trimming cost V 3 bases and J 2 bases; bases outside gene matches: 4. The CDR3 sequence is CASSFRSGAYEQYF. In DNA form, the CDR3 reads TGTGCCAGCAGCTTCCGGAGCGGGGCCTACGAGCAGTACTTC.

The chain carries TRBV25-1 and TRBJ2-2; D gene unclear. Trimming shortened V by 3 bases and J by 11 bases, and 10 bases separated the two germline ends. Germline CDR1 is MGHDK and CDR2 is SYGVNS. This CDR3 comprises 12 residues. The CDR3 here is CASSEAYGELFF. The CDR3 region has the DNA TGTGCCAGCAGTGAGGCGTATGGAGAGCTGTTTTTT.

This chain uses TRBV12-3 or TRBV12-4 with TRBJ1-1; tentatively, D is TRBD1 (5 bases). This CDR3 comprises 11 residues. The germline V and J ends were trimmed by 10 bases and 6 bases, with 12 bases remaining between them. CDR3 nucleotide sequence: TGTGCCAACACCCAGGGTCCTGAAGCTTTCTTT. Amino acid sequence: CANTQGPEAFF.

This rearrangement joins TRBV5-1 to TRBJ1-1; 9 bases match TRBD1. J gave up 3 bases and V 4 bases, and 10 bases lay outside the gene matches. Germline V gives CDR1 SGHRS, CDR2 YFSETQ. The CDR3 covers 16 residues. This CDR3 is CASSPAWTGVDTEAFF. CDR3 DNA sequence: TGCGCCAGCAGCCCTGCCTGGACAGGGGTGGACACTGAAGCTTTCTTT.

There are a few counts of this clonotype. V usage is TRBV20-1 and J usage is TRBJ2-5; the D gene is possibly TRBD2 (6 bases). Trimming cost V 0 bases and J 0 bases, with 11 bases left between them. CDR1 is DFQATT, CDR2 SNEGSKA, per germline (reference sequence). CDR3 size: 15 residues. CDR3 nucleotides: TGCAGTGCTAGAGAGGCGGGAATGAACCAAGAGACCCAGTACTTC. Its translation: CSAREAGMNQETQYF.

This clonotype was detected only a few times. The J gene is TRBJ2-2, the V gene TRBV7-9, with TRBD1 identical over 8 bases. V dropped 5 bases and J dropped 1; count of bases not matched to a gene: 6. This CDR3 spans 16 amino acids. Germline V lookup: CDR1 SEHNR, CDR2 FQNEAQ (reference sequence). The CDR3 DNA is TGTGCCAGCAGCCCGCCGGGACAGGAGAACACCGGGGAGCTGTTTTTT. Translated, it gives CASSPPGQENTGELFF. The full variable domain, in which reference TRBV7-9 and TRBJ2-2 provide the parts outside the CDR3, is DTGVSQNPRHKITKRGQNVTFRCDPISEHNRLYWYRQTLGQGPEFLTYFQNEAQLEKSRLLSDRFSAERPKGSFSTLEIQRTEQGDSAMYLCASSPPGQENTGELFFGEGSRLTVL.

V is TRBV10-3 and J is TRBJ2-6; 8 nucleotides match TRBD2. V shed 3 bases and J 8 bases; nucleotides not matched to a gene: 3. The CDR3 has 14 amino acids. The germline V gene has CDR1 ENHRY and CDR2 SYGVKD. CDR3 amino acids: CAISEVSGTNVLTF. The CDR3 coding sequence is TGTGCCATCAGTGAAGTTAGCGGGACCAACGTCCTGACTTTC.

The rearrangement joins TRBV7-2 to TRBJ2-5; D may be TRBD2 (5 bases). Trimming shortened V by 0 bases and J by 5 bases, and 13 bases separated the two germline ends. The CDR3 is 15 residues long. Germline V CDR1 and CDR2: SGHTA, FQGNSA. CDR3 bases: TGTGCCAGCAGCTTAGCGGTCGGGGTGAGGGAGACCCAGTACTTC. Protein: CASSLAVGVRETQYF.

CDR3: CAIRSGRTYYEQYF. CDR3 bases: TGTGCCATCAGGAGCGGGAGAACCTACTACGAGCAGTACTTC. The chain recombines TRBV10-3 with TRBJ2-7; 8 positions agree with TRBD2. The CDR3 extends over 14 amino acids. CDR1 and CDR2 from the germline V gene are ENHRY and SYGVKD. J lost 3 bases, V lost 6 bases, and 7 bases had no gene match.

At least ten counts were recorded for this clonotype. The V gene is TRBV19, the J gene TRBJ2-5; 7 bases fit TRBD1. This CDR3 comprises 15 residues. CDR1 and CDR2 (germline): LNHDA, SQIVND (reference sequence). Unmatched junction bases numbered 9, after V lost 6 bases and J lost 2 bases. This CDR3 reads CASSHGTVRQETQYF. DNA of the CDR3: TGTGCCAGTAGCCACGGGACAGTGAGACAAGAGACCCAGTACTTC. Filled out from reference TRBV19 and TRBJ2-5, the complete variable domain reads DGGITQSPKYLFRKEGQNVTLSCEQNLNHDAMYWYRQDPGQGLRLIYYSQIVNDFQKGDIAEGYSVSREKKESFPLTVTSAQKNPTAFYLCASSHGTVRQETQYFGPGTRLLVL.

The chain is built from TRBV7-9 and TRBJ2-5; the D is unclear. The ends were cut back, 7 bases at V and 3 bases at J, with 12 bases in the middle. The CDR3 sequence is 13 residues long. CDR1 SEHNR and CDR2 FQNEAQ come from the germline V gene (reference sequence). The CDR3, as DNA: TGTGCCAGCACCCGGACCGTAGAAGAGACCCAGTACTTC. Amino acids: CASTRTVEETQYF.

This chain connects TRBV7-2 to TRBJ2-7; D unresolved. Germline CDR1 is SGHTA and CDR2 is FQGNSA. Trimming left V 5 bases short and J 2 bases short, with 10 bases between. The CDR3 is 13 residues long. Written as DNA, the CDR3 is TGTGCCAGCAGCCGCCCTGAAACCTACGAGCAGTACTTC. It is translated as CASSRPETYEQYF.

V is TRBV12-3 or TRBV12-4 and J is TRBJ1-2; D remains ambiguous. The CDR3 loop spans 14 amino acids. Trimming pared 6 bases from V and 4 bases from J, leaving 15 bases between. CDR3 sequence: CASSPSGRFYGYTF. The CDR3 DNA is TGTGCCAGCAGCCCTTCTGGACGGTTCTATGGCTACACCTTC.